This T cell receptor (beta chain) was recorded in a study of T-cell memory formation after mild COVID-19. A single record per CDR3 protein comes from TCRdb applying MiXCR to the 5' RACE reads. This sample has about 200,000 distinct CDR3 sequences; around 8.8% occur once, and the top ten carry around 3.3%. V lost 2 bases, J lost 0 bases, and 0 bases stayed unmatched. From germline, CDR1 is MNHEY and CDR2 SVGEGT. CDR3 length: 16 amino acids. For this clonotype: Its antigen is as yet unknown.

Study-wide points: Confirmation was lacking for SARS-CoV-2 specificity of second-wave clones that peaked on day 37. Clones that contracted from day 15 to 85 had balanced CD4/CD8; later expanders were CD4+ biased. Detection of some responders pre-infection suggested pre-existing cross-reactive memory T cells participated.

Specimen: PBMCs or a T cell subset sorted from them (not recorded which). The chain links TRBV6-2 or TRBV6-3 to TRBJ2-3; 12 bases align to TRBD2. The clonotype comes from a man aged 18 to 30 who had mild COVID-19 (a few samples of this study predate the infection). Cell type and time point are not known. In nucleotides, the CDR3 is TGTGCCAGCAGTTACGGACTAGCGGGGAGCACAGATACGCAGTATTTT. Protein: CASSYGLAGSTDTQYF.